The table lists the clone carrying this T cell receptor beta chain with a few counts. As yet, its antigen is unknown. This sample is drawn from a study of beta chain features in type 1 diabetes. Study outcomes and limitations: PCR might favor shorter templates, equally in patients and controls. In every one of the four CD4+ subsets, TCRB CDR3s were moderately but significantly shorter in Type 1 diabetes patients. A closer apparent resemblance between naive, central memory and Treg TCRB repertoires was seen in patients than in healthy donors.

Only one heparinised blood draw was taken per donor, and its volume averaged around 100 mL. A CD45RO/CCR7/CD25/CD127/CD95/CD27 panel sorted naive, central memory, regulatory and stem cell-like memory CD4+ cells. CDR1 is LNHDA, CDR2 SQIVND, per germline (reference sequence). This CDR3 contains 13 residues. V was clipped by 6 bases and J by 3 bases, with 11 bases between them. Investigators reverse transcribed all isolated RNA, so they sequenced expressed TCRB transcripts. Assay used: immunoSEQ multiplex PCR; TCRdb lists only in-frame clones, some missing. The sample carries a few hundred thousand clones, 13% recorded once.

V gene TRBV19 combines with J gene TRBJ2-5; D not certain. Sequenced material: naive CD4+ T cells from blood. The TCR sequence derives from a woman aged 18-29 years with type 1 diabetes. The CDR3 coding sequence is TGTGCCAGTAGGGAGAACAATGAAGAGACCCAGTACTTC. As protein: CASRENNEETQYF.